These 17 T cell receptor beta chains share one sample of origin, sequenced in a study of lymphopenia after photon versus proton radiotherapy. TCRdb's copy holds only in-frame clones and misses some; the assay was immunoSEQ multiplex PCR. The sample records over 10,000 clones, around 89% being singletons. The sample here was peripheral blood, taken from a patient treated with photon-based radiotherapy. These receptors all stem from a man in his 60s with pancreatic cancer.

The J gene is TRBJ1-1, the V gene TRBV4-3; D may be TRBD1 (6 bases). The CDR3 consists of 16 residues. Trimming stripped 6 bases from V and 3 bases from J, with 20 bases between. From germline, CDR1 is LGHNA and CDR2 YSLEER. CDR3 coding DNA: TGCGCCAGCAGGGGAAGGGGGGGCCCGGCTGACACTGAAGCTTTCTTT. This encodes CASRGRGGPADTEAFF.

This clone was detected a few times. The CDR3 DNA follows: TGTGCCAGCAGGAGGTCTGGACTGACTTTTCTCCCGTTCTTC. Its protein product is CASRRSGLTFLPFF. The rearrangement joins TRBV2 to TRBJ2-1, with a tentative D call TRBD2 (5 bases). Trimming pared 6 bases from V and 15 bases from J, leaving 24 bases between. The CDR3 consists of 14 residues. CDR1 SNHLY and CDR2 FYNNEI come from the germline V gene.

The chain employs TRBV15 and TRBJ1-3; D is ambiguous. The germline gives CDR1 LNHNV, CDR2 YYDKDF (reference sequence). Trimming removed 5 bases from V and 0 bases from J, with 11 bases in between. The CDR3 totals 15 residues. CDR3 region: CATSSTTSSGNTIYF. The CDR3 nucleotides read TGTGCCACCAGCTCTACGACAAGCTCTGGAAACACCATATATTTT.

The V and J genes are TRBV14 and TRBJ2-5; TRBD2 matches at 10 bases. The CDR3 is made up of 15 amino acids. CDR1 is SGHDN and CDR2 is FVKESK in the germline V gene. With 3 bases clipped from V and 1 base from J, the junction kept 2 bases outside the gene matches. CDR3 region: CASSHSGGAQETQYF. The CDR3, as DNA: TGTGCCAGCAGCCACAGCGGGGGGGCCCAAGAGACCCAGTACTTC.

The chain recombines TRBV5-1 with TRBJ1-1, with 7 nucleotides matching TRBD1. Germline CDR1 and CDR2: SGHRS and YFSETQ. The V gene end was trimmed by 2 bases and the J gene end by 2 bases; junction bases not matched to a gene: 6. The CDR3 totals 15 residues. In DNA form, the CDR3 reads TGCGCCAGCAGCTTTCGTGGGGACAGTAACACTGAAGCTTTCTTT. This sequence encodes CASSFRGDSNTEAFF.

The chain uses TRBV6-4 and TRBJ2-3; D possibly corresponds to TRBD2 (6 bases). V lost 4 bases and J lost 0, with 8 bases in between. The CDR3 loop spans 14 amino acids. Germline V gives CDR1 MRHNA, CDR2 SNTAGT. CDR3 nucleotides: TGTGCCAGCAGTGGTAGCGGCAGCACAGATACGCAGTATTTT. This codes for CASSGSGSTDTQYF.

The chain has TRBV2 and TRBJ1-5, with D possibly TRBD1 on 6 matching bases. V was clipped by 9 bases and J by 0 bases, with 18 bases between them. The CDR3 loop spans 16 amino acids. The germline gives CDR1 SNHLY, CDR2 FYNNEI. In DNA form, the CDR3 reads TGTGCCAGTACAGGGCTCGTCACGTATAGCAATCAGCCCCAGCATTTT. Protein: CASTGLVTYSNQPQHF.

The chain joins TRBV4-3 to TRBJ1-2, with no clear D. The CDR3 is made up of 15 amino acids. Trimming removed 0 bases from V and 7 bases from J, with 15 bases in between. Germline V gene data show CDR1 as LGHNA and CDR2 as YSLEER. The CDR3 region is CASSQEALEPSGYTF. DNA for the CDR3: TGCGCCAGCAGCCAAGAGGCCCTCGAACCTTCTGGCTACACCTTC.

The rearrangement joins TRBV11-3 to TRBJ2-3, with D hard to call. The CDR3 loop spans 13 amino acids. Looked up from germline, CDR1 is SGHNT and CDR2 is YENEEA. With 0 bases removed from V and 6 bases from J, the gap between germline ends came to 7 bases. The CDR3 bases are TGTGCCAGCAGCTTAGATAGTCCCGATACGCAGTATTTT. Protein product: CASSLDSPDTQYF.

The V gene is TRBV5-4, the J gene TRBJ2-5; no definite D call. This CDR3 has 14 residues. The V gene lost 4 bases and the J gene lost 3 bases, with 13 bases spanning the gap. Germline V gene sequence: CDR1 SGHNT, CDR2 YYREEE (reference sequence). CDR3 protein: CASSPPGGEETQYF. Written as DNA, the CDR3 is TGTGCCAGCAGCCCCCCAGGTGGGGAAGAGACCCAGTACTTC.

The V and J genes are TRBV11-2 and TRBJ1-2, with 8 bases identical to TRBD1. Germline CDR1 is SGHAT and CDR2 is FQNNGV. CDR3 length: 16 residues. Trimming at V came to 5 bases and at J to 4 bases, leaving 12 bases not matched to a gene. Written as DNA, the CDR3 is TGTGCCAGCAGCCCGGACAGGGCCGGATTTGGCTATGGCTACACCTTC. Protein sequence: CASSPDRAGFGYGYTF.

This clone was observed a few times. The chain links TRBV4-1 to TRBJ1-3; 7 bases fit TRBD1. Germline V gives CDR1 MGHRA, CDR2 YSYEKL. CDR3 size: 19 residues. V shed 4 bases, J shed 4 bases, and the junction held 19 bases outside the gene matches. In DNA form, the CDR3 reads TGCGCCAGCAGCCTCCGGTCCGGACAGGTCCAATCGGGAGGAAACACCATATATTTT. It encodes CASSLRSGQVQSGGNTIYF.

This rearrangement joins TRBV6-5 to TRBJ2-1, with D perhaps being TRBD1 or TRBD2 (6 bases each). Germline-derived CDR1 and CDR2 are MNHEY and SVGAGI. V lost 0 bases to trimming and J lost 6 bases, with 15 bases between them. This CDR3 has 16 residues. CDR3 in amino acids: CASSYSRRRGTNEQFF. CDR3 sequence (DNA): TGTGCCAGCAGTTACTCGAGGCGGAGGGGGACCAATGAGCAGTTCTTC.

This chain uses TRBV7-9 with TRBJ1-2, with D possibly being TRBD1 (5 bases). CDR1 is SEHNR, CDR2 FQNEAQ, per germline (reference sequence). CDR3 size: 17 residues. V was pared by 5 bases and J by 5 bases, with 24 bases between. CDR3 in amino acids: CASSPAPSTVRVYGYTF. The DNA for the CDR3 is TGTGCCAGCAGCCCAGCCCCCTCGACAGTTAGGGTTTATGGCTACACCTTC.

The V call is TRBV6-5, the J call TRBJ1-2, with 8 positions matching TRBD1. CDR3 length: 14 residues. J lost 5 bases, V lost 2 bases, and 4 bases had no gene match. Germline V gene lookup returns CDR1 MNHEY and CDR2 SVGAGI. The CDR3 nucleotides read TGTGCCAGCAGTTACGGACAGGGCTTATATGGCTACACCTTC. It yields the protein CASSYGQGLYGYTF.

This clone was counted a few times. As DNA, the CDR3 is TGTGCCAGCAGTTCGGGACAGGGGTCGGCAGAGACCCAGTACTTC. Encoded protein: CASSSGQGSAETQYF. The V call is TRBV27, the J call TRBJ2-5; 10 bases line up with TRBD1. The CDR3 totals 15 residues. In germline, CDR1 is MNHEY, CDR2 SMNVEV (reference sequence). V was pared by 4 bases and J by 4 bases, with 6 bases of the junction left unmatched.

This rearrangement joins TRBV7-9 to TRBJ2-1; D gene uncertain. The CDR3 extends over 13 amino acids. Trimming took off 6 bases at V and 5 bases at J, with 11 bases between the two ends. Germline assignment: CDR1 SEHNR and CDR2 FQNEAQ (reference sequence). CDR3 amino acids: CASRSWVHNEQFF. CDR3 in DNA: TGTGCCAGCAGATCCTGGGTGCACAATGAGCAGTTCTTC.